The rows below give T cell receptor beta chains drawn from one sample of a study of CD8 T cells in ankylosing spondylitis. TCRdb re-analysed the 5' RACE reads in MiXCR, keeping a single row per CDR3 protein. The sample carries about 510,000 distinct CDR3 sequences, about 5.7% recorded once. Specimen: blood, either unsorted or a sorted T cell fraction (not recorded which). The receptor set was obtained from a male donor with ankylosing spondylitis. Each CDR3 is given with its conserved first and last residue. A D gene is named only where the DNA matches it firmly. Clone size is shown for a subset of rows, as once, few, many or a class of expanded clone.

J | V | size | D | CDR3 | DNA
TRBJ1-1 | TRBV10-3 | few | - | CAISKVNTEAFF | TGTGCCATCAGCAAGGTGAACACTGAAGCTTTCTTT
TRBJ2-7 | TRBV2 | many | - | CASSLYEQYF | TGTGCCAGCAGTCTCTACGAGCAGTACTTC
TRBJ1-2 | TRBV20-1 | many | - | CSAPQDFEGGYTF | TGCAGTGCACCCCAGGATTTCGAAGGAGGCTACACCTTC
TRBJ2-3 | TRBV2 | many | - | CASSGPGGTSTDTQYF | TGTGCCAGCAGTGGACCAGGCGGGACTAGCACAGATACGCAGTATTTT
TRBJ1-1 | TRBV7-2 | many | TRBD1 | CASSLWAGGYHEAFF | TGTGCCAGCAGCTTATGGGCAGGGGGGTACCATGAAGCTTTCTTT
TRBJ2-1 | TRBV6-2/TRBV6-3 | many | TRBD2 | CASSPRTREQFF | TGTGCCAGCAGTCCCCGGACTAGAGAGCAGTTCTTC
TRBJ2-3 | TRBV10-3 | many | - | CAISRLDADTQYF | TGTGCCATCAGTCGACTAGACGCAGATACGCAGTATTTT
TRBJ1-2 | TRBV7-9 | - | - | CASSPQTVTYGYTF | TGTGCCAGCAGCCCTCAGACAGTGACCTATGGCTACACCTTC
TRBJ1-1 | TRBV3-1 | - | - | CASSQAYEAFF | TGTGCCAGCAGCCAGGCGTACGAAGCTTTCTTT
TRBJ2-2 | TRBV7-9 | many | TRBD2 | CASRTGLAGDIGELFF | TGTGCCAGCAGAACCGGATTAGCGGGAGACATCGGGGAGCTGTTTTTT
TRBJ2-7 | TRBV7-2 | many | - | CASSASPGQSYEQYF | TGTGCCAGCAGCGCGTCCCCGGGACAATCCTACGAGCAGTACTTC
TRBJ2-7 | TRBV7-2 | many | - | CASSLALWGSYEQYF | TGTGCCAGCAGCTTAGCGCTATGGGGGTCATACGAGCAGTACTTC
TRBJ2-7 | TRBV5-5 | - | TRBD2 | CASSYLSGAISYEQYF | TGTGCCAGCAGCTACCTTAGCGGGGCCATCTCCTACGAGCAGTACTTC